The T cell receptor (beta chain) described here comes from a study of OX40 agonist ivuxolimab in advanced cancers. Notes on the research overall: The costimulatory receptor OX40 (CD134) was targeted by ivuxolimab, a fully human IgG2 agonistic monoclonal antibody. Intravenous ivuxolimab was administered to patients every 2 weeks at six dose levels: 0.01, 0.1, 0.3, 1.5, 3 and 10 mg/kg. Of the approximately 50 patients in dose escalation, 19 had hepatocellular carcinoma, around 15 had melanoma, 9 had renal cell carcinoma and 9 had head and neck cancer. In the dose-escalation cohort, roughly four fifths of patients were male, and the mean age was approximately 60 years, with a range of 23 to 79. Prior anti-PD-1, anti-PD-L1 or anti-CTLA-4 therapy was permitted, and 30% to 45% of dose-escalation patients had received checkpoint inhibitors. Three dose-escalation patients achieved partial responses, one with hepatocellular carcinoma and two with cutaneous melanoma. The purpose of peripheral TCRbeta sequencing was to test whether ivuxolimab changed TCR sequence diversity and led to clonal T-cell expansion. The paper covers the monotherapy dose-escalation part of the phase I ivuxolimab trial, which included N of about 50 patients. The study at large found these results: Antigen specificity was not determined for the clonally expanded peripheral T cells. Low levels of normalized T-cell clonal expansion were also seen in some patients who did not respond. After ivuxolimab, more expanded clones were found on average in CD8+ T cells than in CD4+ T cells. In the 0.1-3.0 mg/kg groups, partial responders had among the lowest normalized peripheral clonal expansion, particularly in CD8+ T cells. At doses from 0.1 to 3.0 mg/kg, clonal expansion was seen in both CD4+ and CD8+ blood T cells between baseline and week 6.

Including cysteine and phenylalanine, the CDR3 has 15 amino acids. Left in the record is the CDR3 DNA by itself, 45 bases read in frame from the first base. Compared with germline, V lacks 1 base and J lacks 6 bases; bases without a gene match: 1. CDR1 SGHVS and CDR2 FNYEAQ are derived from the germline V gene. Regarding this clone: Its antigen specificity is not known. One base away there is no much larger clone; base qualities are not given.

The trial excluded patients who had a history of autoimmune disease or were on systemic immunosuppression. Peripheral blood for TCR sequencing was collected from all dose cohorts at baseline, on cycle 4 day 1, and on cycle 7 day 1. Samples came from an open-label, multicenter, first-in-human phase I dose-escalation trial of ivuxolimab. The trial enrolled adults with locally advanced or metastatic head and neck squamous cell, hepatocellular, melanoma or renal cell carcinoma. Before TCR sequencing, CD4+ T cells and CD8+ T cells from peripheral blood were sorted into separate populations. To sequence the TCRbeta CDR3 region, genomic DNA was isolated from the sorted cells. The immunoSEQ Assay was used to sequence the TCRbeta CDR3 regions. Sourced from immuneACCESS, this table was stored by TCRdb with only in-frame sequences that have V and J called. A share of the clones is absent; for the studies checked, an unresolved V gene accounts for under half, and the remainder has no known explanation. This sample holds around 100,000 clones; roughly 90% were observed only once. Roughly 0.15% of the sample is in the top ten clones.

The rearrangement joined TRBV7-6 to TRBJ2-1, with TRBD2 identical over 12 junction bases. This receptor was taken from an adult with an advanced solid tumor such as melanoma, head and neck, liver or kidney cancer. The input for sequencing was CD4+ or CD8+ T cells sorted from blood, taken in a trial of the OX40 agonist ivuxolimab. The nucleotide sequence reads as follows: TGTGCCAGCAGCTTAGTGACTAGCGGGAGCAATGAGCAGTTCTTC. Protein translation: CASSLVTSGSNEQFF.